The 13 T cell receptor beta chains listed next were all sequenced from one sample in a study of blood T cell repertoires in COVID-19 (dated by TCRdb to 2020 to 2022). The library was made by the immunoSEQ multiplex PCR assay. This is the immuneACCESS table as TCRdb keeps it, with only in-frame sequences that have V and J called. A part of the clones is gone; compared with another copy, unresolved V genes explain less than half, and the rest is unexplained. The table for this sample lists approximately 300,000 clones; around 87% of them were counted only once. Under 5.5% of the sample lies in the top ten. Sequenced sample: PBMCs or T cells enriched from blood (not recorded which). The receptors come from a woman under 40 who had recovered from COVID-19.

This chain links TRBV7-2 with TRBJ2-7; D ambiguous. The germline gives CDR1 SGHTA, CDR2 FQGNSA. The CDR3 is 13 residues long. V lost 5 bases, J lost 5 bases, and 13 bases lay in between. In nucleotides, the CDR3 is TGTGCCAGCAGCATCTCTAGTTTCCACGAGCAGTACTTC. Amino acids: CASSISSFHEQYF.

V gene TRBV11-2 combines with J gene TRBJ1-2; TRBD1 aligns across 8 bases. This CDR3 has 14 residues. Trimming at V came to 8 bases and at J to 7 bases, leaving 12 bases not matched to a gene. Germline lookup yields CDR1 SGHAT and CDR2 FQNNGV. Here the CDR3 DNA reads TGTGCCAGCGGCGAGGACAGGGCCTTTGGTGGCTACACCTTC. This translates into CASGEDRAFGGYTF.

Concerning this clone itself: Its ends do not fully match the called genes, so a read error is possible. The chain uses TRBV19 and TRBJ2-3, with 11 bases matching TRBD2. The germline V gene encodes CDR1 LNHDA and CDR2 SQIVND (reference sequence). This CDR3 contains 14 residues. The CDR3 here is CASTIAGGLDTQYF. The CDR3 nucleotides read TGTGCCAGTACTATAGCGGGGGGGCTGGATACGCAGTATTTT.

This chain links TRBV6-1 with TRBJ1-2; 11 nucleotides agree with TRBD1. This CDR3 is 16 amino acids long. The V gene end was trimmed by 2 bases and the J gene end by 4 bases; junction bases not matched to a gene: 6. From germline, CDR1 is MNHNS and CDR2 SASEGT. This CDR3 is CASSEMGTGGFYGYTF. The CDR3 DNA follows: TGTGCCAGCAGTGAAATGGGGACAGGGGGTTTCTATGGCTACACCTTC.

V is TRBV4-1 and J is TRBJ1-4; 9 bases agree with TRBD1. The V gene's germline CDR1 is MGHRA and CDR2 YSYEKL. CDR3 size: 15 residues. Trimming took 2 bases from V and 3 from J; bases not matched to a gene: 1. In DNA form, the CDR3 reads TGCGCCAGCAGCCAATACAGGGGGCCTAATGAAAAACTGTTTTTT. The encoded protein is CASSQYRGPNEKLFF.

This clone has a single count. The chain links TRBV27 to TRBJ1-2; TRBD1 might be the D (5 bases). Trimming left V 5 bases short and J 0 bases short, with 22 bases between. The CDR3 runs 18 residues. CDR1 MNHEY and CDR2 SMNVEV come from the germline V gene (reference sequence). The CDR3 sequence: CASSPQRGRTFTNYGYTF. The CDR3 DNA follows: TGTGCCAGCAGTCCCCAGCGGGGCAGAACCTTTACTAACTATGGCTACACCTTC.

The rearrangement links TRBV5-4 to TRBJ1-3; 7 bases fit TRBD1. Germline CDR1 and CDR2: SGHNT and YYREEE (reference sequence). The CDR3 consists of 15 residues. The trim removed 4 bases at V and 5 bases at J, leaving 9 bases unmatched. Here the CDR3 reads CASSLTGQSRNTIYF. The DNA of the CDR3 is TGTGCCAGCAGCCTAACGGGACAGTCGAGAAACACCATATATTTT. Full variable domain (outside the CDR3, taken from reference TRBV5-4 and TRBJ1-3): ETGVTQSPTHLIKTRGQQVTLRCSSQSGHNTVSWYQQALGQGPQFIFQYYREEENGRGNFPPRFSGLQFPNYSSELNVNALELDDSALYLCASSLTGQSRNTIYFGEGSWLTVV.

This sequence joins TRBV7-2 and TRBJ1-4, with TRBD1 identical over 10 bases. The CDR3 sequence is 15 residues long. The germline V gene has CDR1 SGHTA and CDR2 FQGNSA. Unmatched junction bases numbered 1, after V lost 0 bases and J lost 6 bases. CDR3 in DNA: TGTGCCAGCAGCTTAGCCGGGACAGGGGATGAAAAACTGTTTTTT. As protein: CASSLAGTGDEKLFF.

The CDR3 DNA sequence: TGTGCCGGAGGACTACGCCAAGAGACCCAGTACTTC. Translating gives CAGGLRQETQYF. The rearrangement joins TRBV2 to TRBJ2-5; a weak D match, TRBD2 (6 bases). With 11 bases removed from V and 1 base from J, the gap between germline ends came to 11 bases. Per germline, CDR1 SNHLY and CDR2 FYNNEI. CDR3 size: 12 residues. The variable domain in full, with the rest retrieved from reference TRBV2 and TRBJ2-5, is EPEVTQTPSHQVTQMGQEVILRCVPISNHLYFYWYRQILGQKVEFLVSFYNNEISEKSEIFDDQFSVERPDGSNFTLKIRSTKLEDSAMYFCAGGLRQETQYFGPGTRLLVL.

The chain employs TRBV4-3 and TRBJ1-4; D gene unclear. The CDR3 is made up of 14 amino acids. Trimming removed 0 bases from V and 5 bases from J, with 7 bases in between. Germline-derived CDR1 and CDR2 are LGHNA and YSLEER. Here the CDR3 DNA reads TGCGCCAGCAGCCAAGACATAGTGAATGAAAAACTGTTTTTT. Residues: CASSQDIVNEKLFF.

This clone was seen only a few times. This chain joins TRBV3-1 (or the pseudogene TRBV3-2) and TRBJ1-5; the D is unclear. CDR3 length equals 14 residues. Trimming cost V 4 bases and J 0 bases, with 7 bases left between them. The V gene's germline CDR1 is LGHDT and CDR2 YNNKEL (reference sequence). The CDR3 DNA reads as TGTGCCAGCAGCCCCGACTATAGCAATCAGCCCCAGCATTTT. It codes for CASSPDYSNQPQHF.

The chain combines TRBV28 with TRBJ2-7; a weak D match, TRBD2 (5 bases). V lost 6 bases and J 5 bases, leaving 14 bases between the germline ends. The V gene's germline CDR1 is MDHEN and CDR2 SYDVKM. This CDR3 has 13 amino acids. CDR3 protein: CASRKAWRDEQYF. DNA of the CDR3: TGTGCCAGCAGGAAGGCCTGGCGGGACGAGCAGTACTTC. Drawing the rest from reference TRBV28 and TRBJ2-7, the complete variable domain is DVKVTQSSRYLVKRTGEKVFLECVQDMDHENMFWYRQDPGLGLRLIYFSYDVKMKEKGDIPEGYSVSREKKERFSLILESASTNQTSMYLCASRKAWRDEQYFGPGTRLTVT.

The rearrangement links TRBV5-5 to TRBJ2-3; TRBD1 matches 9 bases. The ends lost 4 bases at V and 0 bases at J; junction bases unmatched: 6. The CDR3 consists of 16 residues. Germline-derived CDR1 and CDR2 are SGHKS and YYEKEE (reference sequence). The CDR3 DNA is TGTGCCAGCAGCATCCGGACAGGGGACAGCACAGATACGCAGTATTTT. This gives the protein CASSIRTGDSTDTQYF.